A single T cell receptor (beta chain) is shown here with its context. The antigen is unknown. UMI-labeled 5' RACE yielded the TRB cDNA libraries. After re-calling the 5' RACE reads, TCRdb lists one entry per CDR3 protein, DNA absent. This sample lists some 130,000 distinct CDR3 sequences; its ten largest clones have just under 0.5%. This specimen comes from a study of CXCR3-negative and CXCR3-positive naive CD8 T cells. General study results and limits: Whereas both naive subsets had comparably high diversity, memory CD8+ cells had much lower diversity.

CDR3 size: 15 residues. Germline loops: CDR1 SGHRS, CDR2 YFSETQ. This sequence was found in a human donor in good health. Some clones in this sample may be carry-over from other donors' samples. Input material: naive CXCR3- CD8+ T cells from blood. As to subset: CD45RO-CCR7+CD27+CD95- naive CD8+ T cells lacking CXCR3 (TNR3-). This rearrangement joins TRBV5-1 to TRBJ2-7; TCRdb indicates TRBD1, and absent DNA this call remains unverified. The CDR3 sequence is CASSLDPGQTYEQYF. Based on the CDR3 plus reference TRBV5-1 and TRBJ2-7, the full variable domain is KAGVTQTPRYLIKTRGQQVTLSCSPISGHRSVSWYQQTPGQGLQFLFEYFSETQRNKGNFPGRFSGRQFSNSRSEMNVSTLELGDSALYLCASSLDPGQTYEQYFGPGTRLTVT.